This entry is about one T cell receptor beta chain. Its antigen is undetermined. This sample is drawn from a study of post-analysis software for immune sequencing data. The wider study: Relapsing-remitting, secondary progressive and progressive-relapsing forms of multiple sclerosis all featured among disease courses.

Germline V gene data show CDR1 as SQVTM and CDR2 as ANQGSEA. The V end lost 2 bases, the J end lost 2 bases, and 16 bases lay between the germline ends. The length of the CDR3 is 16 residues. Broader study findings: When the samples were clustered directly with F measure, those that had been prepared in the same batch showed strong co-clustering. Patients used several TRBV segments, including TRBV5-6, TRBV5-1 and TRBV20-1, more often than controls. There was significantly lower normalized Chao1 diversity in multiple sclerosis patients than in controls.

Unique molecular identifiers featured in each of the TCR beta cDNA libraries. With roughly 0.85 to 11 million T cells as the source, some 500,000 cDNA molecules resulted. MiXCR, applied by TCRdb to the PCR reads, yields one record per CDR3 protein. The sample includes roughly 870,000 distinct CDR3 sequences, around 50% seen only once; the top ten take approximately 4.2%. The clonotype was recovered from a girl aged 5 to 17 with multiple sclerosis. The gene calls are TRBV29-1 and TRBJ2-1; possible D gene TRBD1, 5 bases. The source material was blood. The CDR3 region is CSVESHPRVTYNEQFF. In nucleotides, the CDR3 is TGCAGCGTTGAATCTCACCCCAGGGTGACCTACAATGAGCAGTTCTTC.